What follows are 27 T cell receptor beta chains derived from one specimen sequenced in a study of OX40 agonist ivuxolimab in advanced cancers. Method: immunoSEQ multiplex PCR; TCRdb's copy keeps in-frame clones and lacks some. The sample holds fewer than 45,000 clones, around 89% seen once. The sequenced sample was CD4+ or CD8+ T cells sorted from blood, obtained in a trial of the OX40 agonist ivuxolimab. These receptors all come from an adult with an advanced solid tumor such as melanoma, head and neck, liver or kidney cancer.

This clone was recorded a few times. This sequence joins TRBV5-4 and TRBJ1-3; D is undetermined. Germline assignment: CDR1 SGHNT and CDR2 YYREEE (reference sequence). The CDR3 has 15 amino acids. Trimming stripped 4 bases from V and 0 bases from J, with 11 bases between. CDR3 bases: TGTGCCAGCAGCCCTTTCATGGGCTCTGGAAACACCATATATTTT. It translates to CASSPFMGSGNTIYF.

Here the CDR3 DNA reads TGTGCCAGCAGCTTCACAGGAGGGGACACTGAAGCTTTCTTT. It encodes CASSFTGGDTEAFF. J is TRBJ1-1 and V is TRBV7-1; perhaps TRBD1 as D (5 bases). TRBV7-1 is an ORF; its function is uncertain. This CDR3 region has 14 residues. The ends were cut back, 4 bases at V and 3 bases at J, with 12 bases in the middle.

This clone was counted a single time. The V gene is TRBV27, the J gene TRBJ2-1; D is ambiguous. Germline V gene sequence: CDR1 MNHEY, CDR2 SMNVEV (reference sequence). Between the trimmed V and J ends, which lost 7 bases and 7 bases, there was a span of 14 bases. The CDR3 is 13 amino acids. The DNA for the CDR3 is TGTGCCAGCACCTACCTTGGAGAGAATGAGCAGTTCTTC. Residues: CASTYLGENEQFF.

The V gene is TRBV30, the J gene TRBJ1-2; D is undetermined. Germline values: CDR1 GTSNPN, CDR2 SVGIG (reference sequence). This CDR3 comprises 13 residues. V gave up 1 base and J gave up 0 bases, with 6 bases separating them. Written as DNA, the CDR3 is TGTGCCTGGAGTGAGTTCACTAACTATGGCTACACCTTC. This gives the protein CAWSEFTNYGYTF.

The chain links TRBV5-5 to TRBJ1-5; 9 nucleotides align to TRBD1. Looked up from germline, CDR1 is SGHKS and CDR2 is YYEKEE (reference sequence). Trimming cost V 4 bases and J 1 base; bases outside gene matches: 6. The CDR3 totals 16 residues. This chain's CDR3 is CASSHSGQGSNQPQHF. For the CDR3, the DNA is TGTGCCAGCAGCCATTCCGGACAGGGGAGCAATCAGCCCCAGCATTTT.

This clone was seen only a few times. CDR3 coding DNA: TGTGCCAGCAGTTTATTGCCCGTCTCTGGGGCCAACGTCCTGACTTTC. Encoded protein: CASSLLPVSGANVLTF. The chain carries TRBV27 and TRBJ2-6; D call uncertain. CDR1 MNHEY and CDR2 SMNVEV come from the germline V gene (reference sequence). The CDR3 runs 16 residues. Trimming stripped 1 base from V and 0 bases from J, with 7 bases between.

This clone is a singleton in its sample. The chain employs TRBV4-2 and TRBJ1-2; TRBD1 aligns across 7 bases. CDR1 is LGHNA and CDR2 is YNFKEQ in the germline V gene. The trim removed 3 bases at V and 5 bases at J, leaving 6 bases unmatched. The CDR3 is 14 residues long. CDR3 amino acids: CASSQMGQRYGYTF. DNA for the CDR3: TGTGCCAGCAGCCAGATGGGACAGAGGTATGGCTACACCTTC.

This clone was counted a single time. This chain links TRBV4-1 with TRBJ1-1; 10 nucleotides line up with TRBD1. The V gene end was trimmed by 3 bases and the J gene end by 4 bases; junction bases not matched to a gene: 11. Germline lookup yields CDR1 MGHRA and CDR2 YSYEKL. This CDR3 is built from 17 residues. The CDR3: CASSHAGTGVSVTEAFF. Written as DNA, the CDR3 is TGCGCCAGCAGCCACGCCGGGACAGGGGTTAGTGTCACTGAAGCTTTCTTT.

The CDR3 loop reads CSVDDRATGELFF. The DNA of the CDR3 is TGCAGCGTGGATGACAGGGCCACCGGGGAGCTGTTTTTT. The chain carries TRBV29-1 and TRBJ2-2, with TRBD1 identical over 7 bases. V lost 6 bases and J lost 4; bases outside the gene matches: 5. This CDR3 has 13 residues. Germline V CDR1 and CDR2: SQVTM, ANQGSEA.

This rearrangement joins TRBV4-1 to TRBJ2-7; D is undetermined. The CDR3 loop spans 13 amino acids. The germline V gene has CDR1 MGHRA and CDR2 YSYEKL. V lost 6 bases and J lost 0, with 9 bases in between. In DNA, the CDR3 is TGCGCCAGCAGAGTGGGTTACTCCTACGAGCAGTACTTC. Protein sequence: CASRVGYSYEQYF.

The CDR3 is CASSYGRGPYNEQFF. In DNA, the CDR3 is TGTGCCAGCAGTTACGGGCGGGGGCCCTACAATGAGCAGTTCTTC. This sequence joins TRBV6-5 and TRBJ2-1; D is perhaps TRBD2 (7 bases). The CDR3 has 15 amino acids. Germline CDR1 reads MNHEY; CDR2 reads SVGAGI. V lost 2 bases to trimming and J lost 2 bases, with 10 bases between them.

This rearrangement joins TRBV6-6 to TRBJ2-2, with no clear D. Germline CDR1 is MNHNY and CDR2 is SVGAGI (reference sequence). The V end lost 0 bases, the J end lost 3 bases, and 8 bases lay between the germline ends. This CDR3 has 15 amino acids. CDR3 nucleotides: TGTGCCAGCAGTTACTCGATGGCTTACACCGGGGAGCTGTTTTTT. Translated: CASSYSMAYTGELFF.

The V and J genes are TRBV7-6 and TRBJ1-1, with a weak D call TRBD1 (6 bases). CDR3 size: 12 residues. Germline CDR1 is SGHVS and CDR2 is FNYEAQ. Trimming took off 5 bases at V and 11 bases at J, with 15 bases between the two ends. The CDR3 DNA reads as TGTGCCAGCAGCCCCGGGGGGGGGCAGGCTTTCTTT. It translates to CASSPGGGQAFF.

This chain uses TRBV5-6 with TRBJ2-3; tentative D call: TRBD2 (5 bases). Germline V gives CDR1 SGHDT, CDR2 YYEEEE. This CDR3 is 13 amino acids long. The germline V and J ends were trimmed by 7 bases and 3 bases, with 12 bases remaining between them. The CDR3 coding sequence is TGTGCCAGCCTTGACGGGGAGACAGATACGCAGTATTTT. Its protein product is CASLDGETDTQYF.

J is TRBJ1-1 and V is TRBV9; D may be TRBD1 (5 bases). V was cut by 4 bases and J by 3 bases, with 16 bases left in between. This CDR3 region has 15 residues. The germline CDR1 and CDR2 sequences are SGDLS and YYNGEE. CDR3 bases: TGTGCCAGCAGCTCCGCGGGGGGACGGCACACTGAAGCTTTCTTT. This translates into CASSSAGGRHTEAFF. Full variable domain (missing parts from reference TRBV9 and TRBJ1-1): DSGVTQTPKHLITATGQRVTLRCSPRSGDLSVYWYQQSLDQGLQFLIQYYNGEERAKGNILERFSAQQFPDLHSELNLSSLELGDSALYFCASSSAGGRHTEAFFGQGTRLTVV.

The V call is TRBV5-1, the J call TRBJ2-7; TRBD1 is a possible D gene (6 bases). Germline CDR1 is SGHRS and CDR2 is YFSETQ. V was pared by 6 bases and J by 4 bases, with 17 bases between. This CDR3 comprises 14 residues. The CDR3 sequence is CASTWAGGGYEQYF. In nucleotides, the CDR3 is TGCGCCAGCACCTGGGCTGGGGGCGGGTACGAGCAGTACTTC.

V usage is TRBV7-2 and J usage is TRBJ1-2, with D possibly TRBD1 on 5 matching bases. CDR1 is SGHTA and CDR2 is FQGNSA in the germline V gene. V lost 1 base and J 8 bases, leaving 17 bases between the germline ends. The CDR3 covers 15 residues. CDR3 bases: TGTGCCAGCAGCTTAGTCCTCACCGGAGGGGAGGGCTACACCTTC. It codes for CASSLVLTGGEGYTF.

This clone showed up just a few times. CDR3 bases: TGTGCCTGGACCTATCGGGGGGGAAACACTGAAGCTTTCTTT. This encodes CAWTYRGGNTEAFF. The chain joins TRBV30 to TRBJ1-1, with TRBD1 as a possible D gene (5 bases). V was trimmed by 4 bases and J by 2 bases, leaving 14 bases between them. Looked up from germline, CDR1 is GTSNPN and CDR2 is SVGIG (reference sequence). The CDR3 spans 14 residues.

V gene TRBV2 combines with J gene TRBJ2-7; D remains unclear. The CDR3 runs to 12 residues. Trimming pared 8 bases from V and 3 bases from J, leaving 11 bases between. CDR1 is SNHLY and CDR2 is FYNNEI in the germline V gene. CDR3 in amino acids: CASGLTVYEQYF. The CDR3 DNA sequence: TGTGCCAGCGGATTAACCGTCTACGAGCAGTACTTC.

The rearrangement joins TRBV5-1 to TRBJ2-7; 8 bases fit TRBD2. This CDR3 spans 15 amino acids. Germline lookup yields CDR1 SGHRS and CDR2 YFSETQ. Trimming at V came to 2 bases and at J to 0 bases, leaving 4 bases not matched to a gene. The CDR3 is CASSFSGTSSYEQYF. CDR3 in DNA: TGCGCCAGCAGCTTTAGCGGGACAAGCTCCTACGAGCAGTACTTC.

The genes are TRBV19 and TRBJ1-1; the match to TRBD1 covers 7 bases. Germline V CDR1 and CDR2: LNHDA, SQIVND (reference sequence). The CDR3 has 16 amino acids. The V gene end was trimmed by 5 bases and the J gene end by 4 bases; junction bases not matched to a gene: 13. CDR3 residues: CASSLTGTVWVTEAFF. The CDR3 DNA sequence: TGTGCCAGTAGTCTCACCGGGACAGTATGGGTCACTGAAGCTTTCTTT.

V gene TRBV9 combines with J gene TRBJ2-1, with D possibly matching TRBD1 (6 bases). This CDR3 is 12 amino acids long. Trimming shortened V by 4 bases and J by 12 bases, and 14 bases separated the two germline ends. Germline V lookup: CDR1 SGDLS, CDR2 YYNGEE. In nucleotides, the CDR3 is TGTGCCAGCAGCTACGAAGACAGGCGGCAGTTCTTC. It codes for CASSYEDRRQFF. The complete variable domain, with remaining parts taken from reference TRBV9 and TRBJ2-1, reads DSGVTQTPKHLITATGQRVTLRCSPRSGDLSVYWYQQSLDQGLQFLIQYYNGEERAKGNILERFSAQQFPDLHSELNLSSLELGDSALYFCASSYEDRRQFFGPGTRLTVL.

This chain uses TRBV27 with TRBJ2-7; D gene uncertain. Germline CDR1 reads MNHEY; CDR2 reads SMNVEV (reference sequence). The CDR3 consists of 13 residues. V dropped 4 bases and J dropped 5 bases, with 12 bases sitting between them. This chain's CDR3 is CASSSPDADEQYF. The CDR3 region has the DNA TGTGCCAGCAGTTCCCCGGATGCCGACGAGCAGTACTTC.

The chain combines TRBV28 with TRBJ2-7; D possibly corresponds to TRBD2 (5 bases). The CDR3 runs to 13 residues. The germline CDR1 and CDR2 sequences are MDHEN and SYDVKM. V shed 8 bases and J shed 2 bases, with 13 bases lying between them. This CDR3 reads CASAGPFTYEQYF. As DNA, the CDR3 is TGTGCCAGCGCGGGTCCCTTTACCTACGAGCAGTACTTC.

This clone was recorded a few times. The rearrangement joins TRBV6-4 to TRBJ2-1, with 11 positions matching TRBD2. V was clipped by 8 bases and J by 7 bases; unmatched bases: 1. Germline values: CDR1 MRHNA, CDR2 SNTAGT. The CDR3 is 12 residues long. The CDR3 DNA reads as TGTGCCAGCGCTAGCGGGGGGAATGAGCAGTTCTTC. Its translation: CASASGGNEQFF.

J is TRBJ1-2 and V is TRBV19; weak D call: TRBD1 (5 bases). The germline V gene encodes CDR1 LNHDA and CDR2 SQIVND (reference sequence). V gave up 0 bases and J gave up 6 bases, with 11 bases separating them. The CDR3 is made up of 14 amino acids. CDR3 nucleotide sequence: TGTGCCAGTAGTATAGACAGGGAGGTGGATGGCTACACCTTC. Translating gives CASSIDREVDGYTF. The whole variable domain, filled in from reference TRBV19 and TRBJ1-2, reads DGGITQSPKYLFRKEGQNVTLSCEQNLNHDAMYWYRQDPGQGLRLIYYSQIVNDFQKGDIAEGYSVSREKKESFPLTVTSAQKNPTAFYLCASSIDREVDGYTFGSGTRLTVV.

The chain couples TRBV27 to TRBJ2-1, with 14 bases identical to TRBD2. The ends lost 5 bases at V and 10 bases at J; junction bases unmatched: 16. The CDR3 sequence is 18 residues long. Germline assignment: CDR1 MNHEY and CDR2 SMNVEV (reference sequence). The CDR3 loop reads CASSTVGTSGGLGGEQFF. The CDR3 DNA is TGTGCCAGCAGTACCGTAGGGACTAGCGGGGGACTGGGGGGCGAGCAGTTCTTC.